This T cell receptor beta chain was profiled in a study of spatial heterogeneity in lung cancer. Overall study: There were, on average, more than 9.5 raw-read appearances for each unique TCR and UMI combination.

This clonotype qualifies as medium-sized (0.01 to 0.1%). Documented time point: blood at routine non-recurrence follow-up after resection. The germline V gene encodes CDR1 SGHRS and CDR2 YFSETQ. Trimming took 4 bases from V and 1 from J, leaving 29 bases between them. This CDR3 has 20 amino acids. Each CDR3 protein is one row after TCRdb ran MiXCR on the 5' RACE reads. The sample has about 10,000 distinct CDR3 sequences; under 30% are singletons. The sequencing used PBMCs, collected at follow-up. This clonotype was obtained from a female donor with early-stage non-small cell lung cancer. The rearrangement joins TRBV5-1 to TRBJ1-1; D may be TRBD1 (5 bases). The CDR3 DNA is TGCGCCAGCAGCCCCCTCCCTCCCGGGGCACTTCGGAGTGAGAACACTGAAGCTTTCTTT. It is translated as CASSPLPPGALRSENTEAFF.